This entry describes one T cell receptor beta chain. Germline assignment: CDR1 SGHRS and CDR2 YFSETQ. CDR3 size: 12 residues. The data belong to a study of monozygotic twins with inflammatory bowel disease. For each CDR3 protein, TCRdb gives one entry from its re-call of the 5' RACE reads, without DNA. Here the sample table reports 150,000 to 200,000 distinct CDR3 sequences. This chain uses TRBV5-1 with TRBJ2-7; TCRdb reports TRBD1, a call that lacks DNA to check it against. Sample: blood. The clonotype comes from a human donor with ulcerative colitis or Crohn's disease, or a healthy co-twin of an affected twin (not recorded which). The CDR3 sequence: CASSPTGTEQYF.